The clone carrying this TCR beta chain was counted once. The antigen is unknown. Data came from immunoSEQ multiplex PCR; TCRdb stores just in-frame clones and leaves some out. Of approximately 210,000 clones in the sample, approximately 94% were seen once. This sample stems from a study of T cell responses to AZD1222 COVID-19 vaccine. V dropped 6 bases and J dropped 5; count of bases not matched to a gene: 4. The CDR3 extends over 13 amino acids. Germline CDR1 LNHDA, CDR2 SQIVND (reference sequence). Study-wide findings and caveats: Two AZD1222 doses significantly raised spike-specific TCR breadth and depth over controls.

This chain connects TRBV19 to TRBJ2-7; 10 bases agree with TRBD1. Source: peripheral blood, taken 28 days after the second dose of the MenACWY control vaccine. This TCR derives from an adult who received the MenACWY meningococcal vaccine as a control. CDR3 residues: CASRGQGMHEQYF. As DNA, the CDR3 is TGTGCCAGTAGGGGACAGGGGATGCACGAGCAGTACTTC.